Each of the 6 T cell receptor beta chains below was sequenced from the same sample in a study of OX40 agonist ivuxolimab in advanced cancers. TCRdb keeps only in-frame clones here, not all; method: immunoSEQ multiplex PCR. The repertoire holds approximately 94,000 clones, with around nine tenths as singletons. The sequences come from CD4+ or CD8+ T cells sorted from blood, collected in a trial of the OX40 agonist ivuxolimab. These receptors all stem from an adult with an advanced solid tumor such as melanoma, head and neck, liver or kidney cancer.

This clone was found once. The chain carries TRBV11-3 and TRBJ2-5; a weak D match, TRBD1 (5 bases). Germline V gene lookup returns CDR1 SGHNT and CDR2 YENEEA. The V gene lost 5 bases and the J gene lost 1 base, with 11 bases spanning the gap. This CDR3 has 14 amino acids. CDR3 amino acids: CASSQGPSQETQYF. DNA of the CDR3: TGTGCCAGCAGCCAGGGCCCGAGCCAAGAGACCCAGTACTTC.

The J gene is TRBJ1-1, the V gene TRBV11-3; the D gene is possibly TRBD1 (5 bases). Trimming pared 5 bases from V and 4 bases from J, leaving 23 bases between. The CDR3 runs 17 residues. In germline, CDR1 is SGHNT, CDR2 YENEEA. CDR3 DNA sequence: TGTGCCAGCAGCGCCCAGGCCCCGACAGATTATCCCACTGAAGCTTTCTTT. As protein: CASSAQAPTDYPTEAFF.

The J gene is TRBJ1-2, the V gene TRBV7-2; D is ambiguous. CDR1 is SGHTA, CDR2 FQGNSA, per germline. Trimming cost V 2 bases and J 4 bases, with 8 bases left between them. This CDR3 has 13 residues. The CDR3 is CASSLLISYGYTF. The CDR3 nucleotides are TGTGCCAGCAGCTTACTCATCAGCTATGGCTACACCTTC.

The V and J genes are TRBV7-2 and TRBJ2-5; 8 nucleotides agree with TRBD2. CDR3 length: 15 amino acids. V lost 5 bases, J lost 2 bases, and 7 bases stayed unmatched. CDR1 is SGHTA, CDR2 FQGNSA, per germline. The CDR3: CASSDTSGRQETQYF. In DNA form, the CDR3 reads TGTGCCAGCAGCGATACTAGCGGCAGGCAAGAGACCCAGTACTTC.

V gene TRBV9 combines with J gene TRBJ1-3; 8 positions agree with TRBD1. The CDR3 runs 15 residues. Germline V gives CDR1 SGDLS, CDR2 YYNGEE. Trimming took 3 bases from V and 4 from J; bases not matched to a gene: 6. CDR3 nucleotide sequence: TGTGCCAGCAGCGGGACAGGGCTGAGGGGAAACACCATATATTTT. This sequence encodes CASSGTGLRGNTIYF.

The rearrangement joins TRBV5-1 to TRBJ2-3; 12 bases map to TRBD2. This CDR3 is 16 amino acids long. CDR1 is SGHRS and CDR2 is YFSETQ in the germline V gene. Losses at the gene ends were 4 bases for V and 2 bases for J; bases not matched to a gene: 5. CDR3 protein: CASSPGLAGFTDTQYF. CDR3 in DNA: TGCGCCAGCAGCCCCGGACTAGCGGGGTTCACAGATACGCAGTATTTT.